Sequencing of this T cell receptor (beta chain) was carried out in a study of cytomegalovirus exposure and HLA in healthy donors. Turning to the study itself: Counted in an early data release were roughly 87 million unique TCRs from HLA-typed donors.

CDR1 and CDR2 from the germline V gene are SGHTA and FQGNSA. The CDR3 totals 15 residues. V dropped 5 bases and J dropped 1; count of bases not matched to a gene: 4. PCR used 60 Vbeta primers and 13 Jbeta primers. Per the original data handling: Roughly 9.9 million shared chains were among the about 80 million unique TCR beta chains that a later analysis counted. Sequencing was performed with immunoSEQ multiplex PCR; in TCRdb, only in-frame clones are kept and a portion is missing. V and J calls and clone size are given by that table; D and trimming were obtained from the DNA. The data show roughly 180,000 clones, approximately 88% seen once. General study points: The CMV antigen specificity of a few CMV-associated chains was confirmed through in vitro analysis. Later analysis demonstrated an association between a missense DCLRE1C variant and TCR beta V- and J-gene trimming.

A remark on this clone: Its antigen is unknown.

The source of this sequence is a boy under 10 years old in good health and CMV-seronegative. Sequencing was carried out using PBMCs. The V and J genes are TRBV7-2 and TRBJ2-3; 9 bases align to TRBD1. The CDR3 region has the DNA TGTGCCAGCAGCCCGGACAGGGGCCGCACAGATACGCAGTATTTT. It translates to CASSPDRGRTDTQYF.